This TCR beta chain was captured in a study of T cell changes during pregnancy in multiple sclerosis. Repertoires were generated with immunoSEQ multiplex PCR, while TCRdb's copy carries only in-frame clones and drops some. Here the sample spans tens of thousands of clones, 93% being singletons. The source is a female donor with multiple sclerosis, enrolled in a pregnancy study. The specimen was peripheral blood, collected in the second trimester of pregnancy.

The CDR3 region is CASSLAYRDSVSPGKLFF. CDR3 bases: TGTGCCAGCAGCTTAGCGTATCGGGACAGCGTATCCCCGGGGAAACTGTTTTTT. The V and J genes are TRBV7-2 and TRBJ1-4; 7 positions match TRBD1. Germline CDR1 and CDR2: SGHTA and FQGNSA. This CDR3 has 18 residues. J was trimmed by 11 bases and V by 0 bases; bases with no gene match: 18.